Detailed here is one T cell receptor beta chain. The data belong to a study of CD8 T cells in Susac syndrome. The ends lost 0 bases at V and 5 bases at J; junction bases unmatched: 2. The CDR3 sequence is 15 residues long. Germline CDR1 reads SGHNT; CDR2 reads YYREEE (reference sequence). cDNA came from about 0.5 to 1 ug RNA primed by random hexamers. TCRdb passed the immunoSEQ multiplex PCR reads through MiXCR, listing each CDR3 protein once. There are 300,000 to 350,000 distinct CDR3 sequences in the sample; roughly 94% occur only once, and around 0.07% lies in the top ten. The rearrangement links TRBV5-4 to TRBJ2-5; 12 bases are shared with TRBD2. Sequencing was performed on CD4+ T cells from PBMCs. The sequence was obtained from a human donor with multiple sclerosis. This CDR3 reads CASSLGLAGAETQYF. CDR3 bases: TGTGCCAGCAGCTTGGGACTAGCGGGGGCGGAGACCCAGTACTTC. Full variable domain (remainder filled in from reference TRBV5-4 and TRBJ2-5): ETGVTQSPTHLIKTRGQQVTLRCSSQSGHNTVSWYQQALGQGPQFIFQYYREEENGRGNFPPRFSGLQFPNYSSELNVNALELDDSALYLCASSLGLAGAETQYFGPGTRLLVL.